This T cell receptor beta chain was sequenced during a study of T-cell reconstitution after alpha-beta-depleted transplantation in children (dated by TCRdb to the mid-2010s). About the full investigation: Using TCR repertoire profiling, the study quantitatively followed how T-cell immune reconstitution unfolded in children after TCRalphabeta/CD19-depleted allogeneic hematopoietic cell transplantation. Overall results and qualifications from the work: The high TCRbeta diversity at day 60 in some patients was ascribed to recipient T cells and intrathymic progenitors that had survived conditioning. The apparently early recovery of alphabetaT-cell counts about two months after transplant reportedly depended on only several hundred rapidly expanded clones that came from non-depleted graft cells. Over the following months the frequencies of hyperexpanded clones went down, and after one year T-cell counts and TCRbeta diversity were mostly credited to newly produced T cells.

The treatment or condition tag for this specimen amounts to: allogeneic hematopoietic cell transplantation with graft depleted of TCRalphabeta T cells and CD19 B cells. The transplant recipients were children given TCRalphabeta/CD19-depleted allogeneic hematopoietic cell grafts. Preparation of the library involved PCR. The instrument given in TCRdb is Illumina HiSeq 2500. Molecular barcoding was employed in the preparation of TCR libraries, with unique molecular identifiers being used to normalize TCRbeta repertoire quantification. TCRdb trimmed the raw reads at Q25, called clones with MiXCR and kept productive beta chains. Each record represents a unique CDR3 protein, reported with the most common genes and DNA among its rows. The sample table holds fewer than 250,000 distinct CDR3 sequences, of which about 15% were seen once. The ten most abundant clones make up 43% of the sample. As to this clonotype: Its antigen is still unknown. No quality values exist for individual bases; no much larger clone is one base distant.

Based on the germline V gene, the CDR1 and CDR2 sequences are SGHTA and FQGNSA. The CDR3 has 15 amino acids, counting the end cysteine and phenylalanine. The retained sequence is limited to the CDR3, 45 bases, with the frame set at the first base. Cut back by 0 bases and 4 bases, the V and J ends lie 10 bases apart. Rearrangement joined TRBV7-2 to TRBJ1-5, with the D gene uncertain. Sequencing used PBMCs, mostly from graft donor cells, obtained 360 days after TCRalphabeta/CD19-depleted stem cell transplant. The sequence derives from a male patient between 2 and 15 years old who had a stem cell transplant for acute lymphoblastic leukemia, so the T cells may come from the graft donor. The nucleotide sequence reads as follows: TGTGCCAGCAGCTTAGCGTGGGGAGTAAATCAGCCCCAGCATTTT. Its coded protein is CASSLAWGVNQPQHF. Where the CDR3 stops, the reference TRBV7-2 and TRBJ1-5 genes take over; the full variable domain is GAGVSQSPSNKVTEKGKDVELRCDPISGHTALYWYRQSLGQGLEFLIYFQGNSAPDKSGLPSDRFSAERTGGSVSTLTIQRTQQEDSAVYLCASSLAWGVNQPQHFGDGTRLSIL.